This T cell receptor beta chain is drawn from a study of blood T cell repertoires in COVID-19. With 4 bases removed from V and 2 bases from J, the gap between germline ends came to 10 bases. The CDR3 sequence is 15 residues long. The germline V gene encodes CDR1 KGHDR and CDR2 SFDVKD. TCRdb keeps only in-frame clones here, not all; method: immunoSEQ multiplex PCR. The sample yields some 260,000 clones, more than 65% seen once. The rearrangement links TRBV24-1 to TRBJ2-2; D perhaps matches TRBD1 (6 bases). The clonotype originates from a woman under 30 with acute or convalescent COVID-19. Sequencing input: peripheral blood. The CDR3 region is CATSDHRVNTGELFF. In DNA form, the CDR3 reads TGTGCCACCAGTGACCACAGGGTCAACACCGGGGAGCTGTTTTTT.